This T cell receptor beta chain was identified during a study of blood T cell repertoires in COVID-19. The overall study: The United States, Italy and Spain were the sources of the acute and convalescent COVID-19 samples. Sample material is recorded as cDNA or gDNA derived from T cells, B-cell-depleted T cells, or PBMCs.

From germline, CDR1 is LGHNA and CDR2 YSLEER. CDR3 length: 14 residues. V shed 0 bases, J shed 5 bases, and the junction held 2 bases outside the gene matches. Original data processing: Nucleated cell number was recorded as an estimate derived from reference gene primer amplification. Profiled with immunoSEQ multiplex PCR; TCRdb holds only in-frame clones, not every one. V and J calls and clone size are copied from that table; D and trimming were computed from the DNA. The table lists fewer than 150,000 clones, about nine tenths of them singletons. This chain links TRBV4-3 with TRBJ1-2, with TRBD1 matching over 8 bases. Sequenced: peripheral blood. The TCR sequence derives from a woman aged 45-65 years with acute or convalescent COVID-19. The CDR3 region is CASSQDRTGYGYTF. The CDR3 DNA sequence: TGCGCCAGCAGCCAAGATAGGACAGGGTATGGCTACACCTTC.